The 25 T cell receptor beta chains reported below all come from one sample, sequenced in a study of blood T cell repertoires in COVID-19. Sequencing was performed with immunoSEQ multiplex PCR; in TCRdb, only in-frame clones are kept and a portion is missing. The sample has some 250,000 clones, more than 75% seen once. Sequencing used peripheral blood. The receptor source for this set is a woman aged 60-70 years with COVID-19, enrolled during active disease.

CDR3 loop: CASSPGLAGLHEQFF. In nucleotides, the CDR3 is TGTGCCAGCAGTCCAGGACTAGCGGGACTGCATGAGCAGTTCTTC. The gene calls are TRBV28 and TRBJ2-1; 12 bases are a match to TRBD2. This CDR3 comprises 15 residues. The V and J ends lost 5 bases and 8 bases, in that order; junction bases with no gene match: 7. CDR1 and CDR2 (germline): MDHEN, SYDVKM.

J is TRBJ2-2 and V is TRBV7-2, with D maybe TRBD2 (6 bases). Germline CDR1 and CDR2: SGHTA and FQGNSA. V lost 5 bases to trimming and J lost 10 bases, with 14 bases between them. The CDR3 sequence is 13 residues long. CDR3 nucleotides: TGTGCCAGCAGCCAGGCTGGGACTGTGGAGCTGTTTTTT. Protein product: CASSQAGTVELFF. The full variable domain, in which reference TRBV7-2 and TRBJ2-2 provide the parts outside the CDR3, is GAGVSQSPSNKVTEKGKDVELRCDPISGHTALYWYRQSLGQGLEFLIYFQGNSAPDKSGLPSDRFSAERTGGSVSTLTIQRTQQEDSAVYLCASSQAGTVELFFGEGSRLTVL.

The V gene is TRBV19, the J gene TRBJ1-1, with D maybe TRBD1 (5 bases). Germline V CDR1 and CDR2: LNHDA, SQIVND (reference sequence). V was trimmed by 0 bases and J by 3 bases, leaving 14 bases between them. CDR3 length: 16 amino acids. The CDR3 DNA reads TGTGCCAGTAGTATAGATGGAAGGGGTGCGGACACTGAAGCTTTCTTT. As protein: CASSIDGRGADTEAFF.

The chain has TRBV7-8 and TRBJ1-3; D call uncertain. This CDR3 is built from 14 residues. Looked up from germline, CDR1 is SGHVS and CDR2 is FQNEAQ. Trimming pared 5 bases from V and 0 bases from J, leaving 8 bases between. CDR3 loop: CASSALSSGNTIYF. As DNA, the CDR3 is TGTGCCAGCAGCGCCCTTAGCTCTGGAAACACCATATATTTT. Filled out from reference TRBV7-8 and TRBJ1-3, the complete variable domain reads GAGVSQSPRYKVAKRGQDVALRCDPISGHVSLFWYQQALGQGPEFLTYFQNEAQLDKSGLPSDRFFAERPEGSVSTLKIQRTQQEDSAVYLCASSALSSGNTIYFGEGSWLTVV.

The J gene is TRBJ2-3, the V gene TRBV3-1 (or the pseudogene TRBV3-2); D is possibly TRBD2 (6 bases). V was clipped by 4 bases and J by 4 bases, with 15 bases between them. This CDR3 is 15 amino acids long. CDR1 and CDR2 from the germline V gene are LGHDT and YNNKEL (reference sequence). The CDR3 DNA reads TGTGCCAGCAGCCCTAACCCTACGGGGGCAGATACGCAGTATTTT. It is translated as CASSPNPTGADTQYF.

This clone has just one count. The V call is TRBV7-2, the J call TRBJ2-1; 9 bases map to TRBD2. V gave up 3 bases and J gave up 8 bases; unmatched junction bases: 5. This CDR3 has 14 amino acids. The germline V gene has CDR1 SGHTA and CDR2 FQGNSA. The CDR3 bases are TGTGCCAGCAGCTTCGGCGGGAGGGCCGATGAGCAGTTCTTC. Its translation is CASSFGGRADEQFF. Full variable domain (outside the CDR3, taken from reference TRBV7-2 and TRBJ2-1): GAGVSQSPSNKVTEKGKDVELRCDPISGHTALYWYRQSLGQGLEFLIYFQGNSAPDKSGLPSDRFSAERTGGSVSTLTIQRTQQEDSAVYLCASSFGGRADEQFFGPGTRLTVL.

This clone was seen more than once but under ten times. The chain uses TRBV27 and TRBJ2-1, with 9 bases fitting TRBD2. Trimming at V came to 4 bases and at J to 3 bases, leaving 13 bases not matched to a gene. The length of the CDR3 is 18 residues. Germline V CDR1 and CDR2: MNHEY, SMNVEV (reference sequence). CDR3 protein: CASSSITLAGDNYNEQFF. The CDR3 bases are TGTGCCAGCAGTTCCATCACCTTAGCGGGAGATAACTACAATGAGCAGTTCTTC.

The V and J genes are TRBV28 and TRBJ1-5, with TRBD1 matching 11 bases. From germline, CDR1 is MDHEN and CDR2 SYDVKM. This CDR3 region has 16 residues. V shed 6 bases, J shed 2 bases, and the junction held 6 bases outside the gene matches. This chain's CDR3 is CASRDRGLFGNQPQHF. Here the CDR3 DNA reads TGTGCCAGCAGGGACAGGGGGCTTTTTGGCAATCAGCCCCAGCATTTT.

The V gene is TRBV5-4, the J gene TRBJ2-3; D possibly corresponds to TRBD1 (5 bases). The V gene lost 0 bases and the J gene lost 9 bases, with 11 bases spanning the gap. From germline, CDR1 is SGHNT and CDR2 YYREEE (reference sequence). CDR3 length equals 13 residues. The CDR3 protein is CASSLDFRGTQYF. The DNA of the CDR3 is TGTGCCAGCAGCTTGGATTTTAGGGGAACGCAGTATTTT.

The chain couples TRBV6-2 or TRBV6-3 to TRBJ2-1, with TRBD1 matching 9 bases. V gave up 6 bases and J gave up 15 bases; unmatched junction bases: 9. Germline V gene sequence: CDR1 MNHEY, CDR2 SVGEGT. The CDR3 spans 12 residues. Here the CDR3 reads CASSATGGNRFF. The CDR3 bases are TGTGCCAGCAGCGCCACAGGGGGCAATCGGTTCTTC.

The chain combines TRBV19 with TRBJ2-1; 7 nucleotides line up with TRBD1. V shed 5 bases and J 6 bases; nucleotides not matched to a gene: 1. There are 12 residues in the CDR3. Per germline, CDR1 LNHDA and CDR2 SQIVND (reference sequence). The CDR3 sequence: CASSGQVNEQFF. CDR3 nucleotide sequence: TGTGCCAGTAGTGGACAGGTCAATGAGCAGTTCTTC.

The CDR3 here is CASSFVGGGMNTEAFF. The CDR3 DNA reads TGTGCCAGCAGCTTTGTAGGCGGGGGGATGAACACTGAAGCTTTCTTT. The gene calls are TRBV9 and TRBJ1-1; possible D gene TRBD1, 5 bases. CDR3 length: 16 amino acids. Trimming removed 4 bases from V and 0 bases from J, with 16 bases in between. The germline V gene encodes CDR1 SGDLS and CDR2 YYNGEE.

The genes are TRBV11-2 and TRBJ2-2; D uncertain. Germline CDR1 reads SGHAT; CDR2 reads FQNNGV. V lost 4 bases to trimming and J lost 0 bases, with 15 bases between them. This CDR3 is 17 amino acids long. The chain's CDR3 is CASSSPEVTTNTGELFF. The CDR3 DNA reads as TGTGCCAGCAGCTCGCCAGAGGTGACCACGAACACCGGGGAGCTGTTTTTT.

This clone has just one count. The chain employs TRBV7-2 and TRBJ2-2; D perhaps matches TRBD2 (5 bases). This CDR3 is 15 amino acids long. Trimming took 1 base from V and 6 from J, leaving 12 bases between them. Germline CDR1 reads SGHTA; CDR2 reads FQGNSA. The CDR3 sequence is CASSLVPGGPGELFF. CDR3 in DNA: TGTGCCAGCAGCTTAGTACCAGGAGGTCCCGGGGAGCTGTTTTTT. The whole variable domain, filled in from reference TRBV7-2 and TRBJ2-2, reads GAGVSQSPSNKVTEKGKDVELRCDPISGHTALYWYRQSLGQGLEFLIYFQGNSAPDKSGLPSDRFSAERTGGSVSTLTIQRTQQEDSAVYLCASSLVPGGPGELFFGEGSRLTVL.

The CDR3 protein is CASSIDRELLMNTEAFF. The CDR3 region has the DNA TGTGCCAGTAGTATAGATCGGGAGTTATTAATGAACACTGAAGCTTTCTTT. V gene TRBV19 combines with J gene TRBJ1-1; D unclear. Trimming removed 0 bases from V and 0 bases from J, with 14 bases in between. The CDR3 sequence is 17 residues long. Germline V lookup: CDR1 LNHDA, CDR2 SQIVND (reference sequence).

The chain recombines TRBV10-3 with TRBJ2-5, with TRBD2 matching 7 bases. The CDR3 has 13 amino acids. Germline V CDR1 and CDR2: ENHRY, SYGVKD. V lost 10 bases, J lost 7 bases, and 12 bases stayed unmatched. This chain's CDR3 is CATAGLTSGTQYF. CDR3 bases: TGTGCCACGGCGGGACTAACGAGCGGGACCCAGTACTTC.

V and J are TRBV5-5 and TRBJ2-1, with D possibly matching TRBD1 (6 bases). This CDR3 contains 15 residues. V dropped 4 bases and J dropped 0 bases, with 11 bases sitting between them. Germline V CDR1 and CDR2: SGHKS, YYEKEE (reference sequence). CDR3 residues: CASSRTASSYNEQFF. The CDR3 nucleotides are TGTGCCAGCAGCAGGACAGCCAGCTCCTACAATGAGCAGTTCTTC.

The rearrangement joins TRBV9 to TRBJ2-3; 7 nucleotides line up with TRBD1. This CDR3 has 14 residues. From germline, CDR1 is SGDLS and CDR2 YYNGEE. The V and J ends lost 4 bases and 4 bases, in that order; junction bases with no gene match: 6. CDR3 residues: CASSITGVADTQYF. The CDR3 DNA is TGTGCCAGCAGCATCACAGGGGTGGCAGATACGCAGTATTTT.

In its sample, this clone was seen a few times. The chain joins TRBV28 to TRBJ1-2; 8 bases align to TRBD1. Germline V gene data show CDR1 as MDHEN and CDR2 as SYDVKM. The V gene end was trimmed by 6 bases and the J gene end by 11 bases; junction bases not matched to a gene: 14. CDR3 size: 14 residues. CDR3: CASRSGTGGAVYTF. DNA of the CDR3: TGTGCCAGCAGATCCGGGACAGGTGGAGCCGTTTACACCTTC.

The gene calls are TRBV29-1 and TRBJ2-7, with TRBD1 identical over 11 bases. Germline V gene sequence: CDR1 SQVTM, CDR2 ANQGSEA. This CDR3 has 15 residues. V was pared by 6 bases and J by 6 bases, with 13 bases of the junction left unmatched. The CDR3 reads CSVAARTGGGSEQYF. Here the CDR3 DNA reads TGCAGCGTCGCGGCCCGGACAGGGGGCGGGTCCGAGCAGTACTTC.

The chain is built from TRBV28 and TRBJ2-7, with 10 bases aligning to TRBD1. J lost 3 bases, V lost 6 bases, and 8 bases had no gene match. Germline V gene lookup returns CDR1 MDHEN and CDR2 SYDVKM. The CDR3 length is 15 residues. DNA for the CDR3: TGTGCCAGCAGGCGTCCGGGACAGGGGATCTACGAGCAGTACTTC. This gives the protein CASRRPGQGIYEQYF. Together with reference TRBV28 and TRBJ2-7, the CDR3 gives the full variable domain: DVKVTQSSRYLVKRTGEKVFLECVQDMDHENMFWYRQDPGLGLRLIYFSYDVKMKEKGDIPEGYSVSREKKERFSLILESASTNQTSMYLCASRRPGQGIYEQYFGPGTRLTVT.

The V call is TRBV6-5, the J call TRBJ1-4; TRBD1 matches at 9 bases. The germline V gene encodes CDR1 MNHEY and CDR2 SVGAGI. The CDR3 sequence is 14 residues long. With 6 bases clipped from V and 6 bases from J, the junction kept 5 bases outside the gene matches. CDR3 sequence reads: CASRDRGGYEKLFF. DNA of the CDR3: TGTGCCAGCAGGGACAGGGGAGGGTATGAAAAACTGTTTTTT.

This chain connects TRBV9 to TRBJ2-7; 10 nucleotides agree with TRBD2. In germline, CDR1 is SGDLS, CDR2 YYNGEE. The ends lost 3 bases at V and 2 bases at J; junction bases unmatched: 11. The CDR3 totals 17 residues. CDR3 residues: CASSETLAGEGAYEQYF. DNA for the CDR3: TGTGCCAGCAGCGAGACCCTAGCGGGAGAGGGGGCCTACGAGCAGTACTTC.

This chain's CDR3 is CASSLPRQGGNTEAFF. CDR3 nucleotides: TGCGCCAGCAGCCTACCCAGACAGGGTGGGAACACTGAAGCTTTCTTT. The chain couples TRBV4-1 to TRBJ1-1; TRBD1 matches at 7 bases. V was clipped by 4 bases and J by 1 base; unmatched bases: 9. The CDR3 runs 16 residues. The germline gives CDR1 MGHRA, CDR2 YSYEKL.

The J gene is TRBJ2-7, the V gene TRBV3-1 (or the pseudogene TRBV3-2); 10 positions agree with TRBD2. The CDR3 consists of 22 residues. The junction had 25 bases not matched to a gene; V was cut back by 1 base and J by 4 bases. Germline V gene sequence: CDR1 LGHDT, CDR2 YNNKEL (reference sequence). This CDR3 reads CASSQGVLVERRTSGLIYEQYF. The CDR3 DNA is TGTGCCAGCAGCCAAGGGGTGTTGGTCGAACGACGGACTAGCGGCCTCATATACGAGCAGTACTTC.